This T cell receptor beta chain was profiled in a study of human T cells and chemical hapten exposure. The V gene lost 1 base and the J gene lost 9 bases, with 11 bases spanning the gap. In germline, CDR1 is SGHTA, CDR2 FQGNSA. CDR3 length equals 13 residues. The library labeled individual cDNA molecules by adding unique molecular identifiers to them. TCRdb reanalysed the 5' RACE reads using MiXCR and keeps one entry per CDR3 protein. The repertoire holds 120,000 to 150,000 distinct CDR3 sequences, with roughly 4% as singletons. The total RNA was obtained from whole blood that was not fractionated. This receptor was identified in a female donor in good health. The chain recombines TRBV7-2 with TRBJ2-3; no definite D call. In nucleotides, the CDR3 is TGTGCCAGCAGCTTAGATATCGAGAGGACGCAGTATTTT. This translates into CASSLDIERTQYF.